These 12 T cell receptor beta chains came from one sample sequenced in a study of blood T cell repertoires in COVID-19. Measured with immunoSEQ multiplex PCR; TCRdb has only the in-frame clones, and not every one. This table has some 250,000 clones, 82% appearing once. The sequenced material came from peripheral blood. These receptors were collected from a woman under 30 with acute or convalescent COVID-19.

This clone was detected a few times. This same CDR3 is encoded by further DNA sequences in the sample. V and J are TRBV30 and TRBJ1-5, with a possible D match to TRBD1 (5 bases). Trimming took 0 bases from V and 2 from J, leaving 5 bases between them. The germline CDR1 and CDR2 sequences are GTSNPN and SVGIG (reference sequence). CDR3 length equals 13 residues. In DNA, the CDR3 is TGTGCCTGGAGTGTACAGGGCAATCAGCCCCAGCATTTT. It specifies CAWSVQGNQPQHF. Combining the CDR3 with reference TRBV30 and TRBJ1-5 gives the whole variable domain SQTIHQWPATLVQPVGSPLSLECTVEGTSNPNLYWYRQAAGRGLQLLFYSVGIGQISSEVPQNLSASRPQDRQFILSSKKLLLSDSGFYLCAWSVQGNQPQHFGDGTRLSIL.

V gene TRBV7-2 combines with J gene TRBJ2-3; tentative D call: TRBD2 (5 bases). CDR1 is SGHTA and CDR2 is FQGNSA in the germline V gene. The CDR3 runs 14 residues. Trimming shortened V by 6 bases and J by 8 bases, and 18 bases separated the two germline ends. The CDR3 DNA reads TGTGCCAGCAGAAGGGCCGGGGAAGCCCGTACGCAGTATTTT. Its protein product is CASRRAGEARTQYF.

The chain combines TRBV6-4 with TRBJ1-2, with D perhaps TRBD1 (5 bases). V was clipped by 0 bases and J by 7 bases, with 15 bases between them. Looked up from germline, CDR1 is MRHNA and CDR2 is SNTAGT. This CDR3 region has 15 residues. Here the CDR3 reads CASSDSILSTGGYTF. The CDR3 nucleotides are TGTGCCAGCAGTGACTCGATCCTAAGTACAGGTGGCTACACCTTC.

The chain has TRBV19 and TRBJ1-2, with unresolved D. Germline CDR1 LNHDA, CDR2 SQIVND (reference sequence). V was clipped by 6 bases and J by 2 bases, with 16 bases between them. This CDR3 contains 15 residues. The CDR3 bases are TGTGCCAGTAGATTATCACACCAATTCAACTATGGCTACACCTTC. It specifies CASRLSHQFNYGYTF. Variable domain in full (rest from reference TRBV19 and TRBJ1-2): DGGITQSPKYLFRKEGQNVTLSCEQNLNHDAMYWYRQDPGQGLRLIYYSQIVNDFQKGDIAEGYSVSREKKESFPLTVTSAQKNPTAFYLCASRLSHQFNYGYTFGSGTRLTVV.

The chain uses TRBV9 and TRBJ1-1; D not certain. The V gene's germline CDR1 is SGDLS and CDR2 YYNGEE. The germline V and J ends were trimmed by 4 bases and 0 bases, with 4 bases remaining between them. The CDR3 totals 12 residues. In DNA, the CDR3 is TGTGCCAGCAGCCCCTTGAACACTGAAGCTTTCTTT. It is translated as CASSPLNTEAFF.

This clone was picked up a small number of times. The CDR3: CASSQATVSSGELFF. The DNA of the CDR3 is TGTGCCAGCAGCCAAGCGACAGTGAGCTCGGGGGAGCTGTTTTTT. V is TRBV3-1 (or the pseudogene TRBV3-2) and J is TRBJ2-2; weak D call: TRBD1 (5 bases). The germline CDR1 and CDR2 sequences are LGHDT and YNNKEL (reference sequence). Trimming took 1 base from V and 8 from J, leaving 14 bases between them. The length of the CDR3 is 15 residues.

V gene TRBV5-4 combines with J gene TRBJ2-7, with 10 bases that match TRBD1. Germline V gene data show CDR1 as SGHNT and CDR2 as YYREEE (reference sequence). There are 13 residues in the CDR3. V shed 6 bases and J 5 bases; nucleotides not matched to a gene: 5. DNA for the CDR3: TGTGCCAGCACTAGACAGGGGGCCGACGAGCAGTACTTC. Its translation: CASTRQGADEQYF.

The chain couples TRBV5-4 to TRBJ2-7; tentatively, D is TRBD2 (5 bases). V gave up 4 bases and J gave up 2 bases, with 10 bases separating them. This CDR3 has 13 amino acids. Looked up from germline, CDR1 is SGHNT and CDR2 is YYREEE (reference sequence). In nucleotides, the CDR3 is TGTGCCAGCAGCCCCGGACTGGCCTACGAGCAGTACTTC. Translation gives CASSPGLAYEQYF.

The chain employs TRBV24-1 and TRBJ2-5, with 10 bases matching TRBD2. This CDR3 comprises 14 residues. CDR1 and CDR2 (germline): KGHDR, SFDVKD. Trimming at V came to 6 bases and at J to 5 bases, leaving 5 bases not matched to a gene. For the CDR3, the DNA is TGTGCCACCAGTACCGGGACTAGCGCCGAGACCCAGTACTTC. Protein product: CATSTGTSAETQYF.

The V gene is TRBV18, the J gene TRBJ2-1, with D perhaps TRBD2 (6 bases). V lost 3 bases and J 0 bases, leaving 12 bases between the germline ends. The CDR3 consists of 16 residues. Germline V gene sequence: CDR1 KGHSH, CDR2 LQKENI. The CDR3 reads CASSPREPSSYNEQFF. The DNA for the CDR3 is TGTGCCAGCTCACCTCGGGAGCCAAGCTCCTACAATGAGCAGTTCTTC.

This clone came up a few times. V and J are TRBV2 and TRBJ1-5, with 9 bases that match TRBD1. V shed 6 bases, J shed 6 bases, and the junction held 6 bases outside the gene matches. CDR3 size: 14 residues. Germline-derived CDR1 and CDR2 are SNHLY and FYNNEI. Here the CDR3 DNA reads TGTGCCAGCAGGAAGGAGACAGGGGGTCAGCCCCAGCATTTT. Its translation: CASRKETGGQPQHF.

The table lists this clone with a count of one. The chain recombines TRBV5-6 with TRBJ1-1; no clear D. CDR1 and CDR2 from the germline V gene are SGHDT and YYEEEE. Deletions cut 1 base from V and 3 bases from J, with 7 bases between. The CDR3 has 13 amino acids. CDR3 coding DNA: TGTGCCAGCAGCTTGATCTCGTACACTGAAGCTTTCTTT. It is translated as CASSLISYTEAFF.